This T cell receptor beta chain is from a study of OX40 agonist ivuxolimab in advanced cancers. Sequenced by immunoSEQ multiplex PCR; TCRdb stores in-frame clones only, minus some. The table shows approximately 52,000 clones, with 94% occurring only once. Any history of autoimmune disease or systemic immunosuppression disqualified patients. The table lists this clone with a count of one. The receptor was isolated from an adult with an advanced solid tumor such as melanoma, head and neck, liver or kidney cancer. The sequencing used CD4+ or CD8+ T cells sorted from blood, collected in a trial of the OX40 agonist ivuxolimab.

The CDR3 DNA follows: TGTGCCAGCAGCTTAGACAGGGTAATCCCTAGGGCCGGGGAGCTGTTTTTT. Its protein is CASSLDRVIPRAGELFF. This chain connects TRBV7-6 to TRBJ2-2; D is possibly TRBD1 (6 bases). V was cut by 1 base and J by 6 bases, with 18 bases left in between. The CDR3 consists of 17 residues. Germline CDR1 SGHVS, CDR2 FNYEAQ.